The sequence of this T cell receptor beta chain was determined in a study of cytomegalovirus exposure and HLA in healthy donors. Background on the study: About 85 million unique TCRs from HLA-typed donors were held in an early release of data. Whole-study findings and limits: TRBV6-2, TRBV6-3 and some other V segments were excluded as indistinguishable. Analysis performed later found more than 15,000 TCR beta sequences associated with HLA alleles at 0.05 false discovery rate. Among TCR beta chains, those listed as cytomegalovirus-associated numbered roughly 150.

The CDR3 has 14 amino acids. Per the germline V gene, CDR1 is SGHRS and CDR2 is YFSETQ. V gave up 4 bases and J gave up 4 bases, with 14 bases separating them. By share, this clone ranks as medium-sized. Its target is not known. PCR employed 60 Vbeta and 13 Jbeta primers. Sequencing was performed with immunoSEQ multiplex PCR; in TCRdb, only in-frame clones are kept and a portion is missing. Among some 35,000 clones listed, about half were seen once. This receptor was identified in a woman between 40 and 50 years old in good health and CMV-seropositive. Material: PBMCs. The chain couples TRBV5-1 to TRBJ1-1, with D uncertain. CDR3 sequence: CASSRTDAGTEAFF. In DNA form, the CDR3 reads TGCGCCAGCAGCCGGACCGACGCGGGCACTGAAGCTTTCTTT. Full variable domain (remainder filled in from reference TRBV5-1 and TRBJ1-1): KAGVTQTPRYLIKTRGQQVTLSCSPISGHRSVSWYQQTPGQGLQFLFEYFSETQRNKGNFPGRFSGRQFSNSRSEMNVSTLELGDSALYLCASSRTDAGTEAFFGQGTRLTVV.